Included here is one TCR beta chain sequence, with context. Its antigen is not identified. Whenever a sample was processed, at least 7 million PBMCs were isolated. This sample was taken from a study of blood T cells in healthy people across ages. The wider study: For every two T cells, template switching captured about one barcoded beta molecule. General study results and limits: TCR beta diversity correlated strongly with naive T cell percentage. Unsorted PBMCs ruled out conclusive naive versus antigen-experienced comparison.

The second PCR ran roughly 7 to 11 cycles with a sample-barcoded 5' primer and J-beta primers. Each CDR3 protein gets one entry after TCRdb re-called the 5' RACE reads with MiXCR. This table has approximately 800,000 distinct CDR3 sequences, roughly 50% appearing once. The sample comprised blood. This TCR was sampled from a man younger than 45 in good health.

CDR3 in DNA: TGCGCCAGCACGGTCCAAGGGACGTCTTCCTACAATGAGCAGTACTTC. Translating gives CASTVQGTSSYNEQYF. The chain joins TRBV5-1 to TRBJ2-7; D is tentatively TRBD1 or TRBD2 (5 bases each). The CDR3 runs to 16 residues. Per germline, CDR1 SGHRS and CDR2 YFSETQ. Trimming removed 6 bases from V and 7 bases from J, with 26 bases in between.